The T cell receptor beta chain described here comes from a study of control samples from healthy donors and cancer patients. TCRdb keeps only in-frame clones here, not all; method: immunoSEQ multiplex PCR. In the table there are 65,000 to 80,000 clones, 75% to 90% of which are singletons. Germline CDR1 MGHRA, CDR2 YSYEKL. This CDR3 is 17 amino acids long. Trimming shortened V by 0 bases and J by 5 bases, and 18 bases separated the two germline ends. The genes are TRBV4-1 and TRBJ2-3; D possibly corresponds to TRBD2 (7 bases). Sequencing was performed on PBMCs. The TCR comes from a woman in her forties or fifties with colorectal cancer. The CDR3 sequence is CASSQDGWGGRKDTQYF. The CDR3 DNA reads as TGCGCCAGCAGCCAAGATGGGTGGGGGGGCCGTAAAGATACGCAGTATTTT.